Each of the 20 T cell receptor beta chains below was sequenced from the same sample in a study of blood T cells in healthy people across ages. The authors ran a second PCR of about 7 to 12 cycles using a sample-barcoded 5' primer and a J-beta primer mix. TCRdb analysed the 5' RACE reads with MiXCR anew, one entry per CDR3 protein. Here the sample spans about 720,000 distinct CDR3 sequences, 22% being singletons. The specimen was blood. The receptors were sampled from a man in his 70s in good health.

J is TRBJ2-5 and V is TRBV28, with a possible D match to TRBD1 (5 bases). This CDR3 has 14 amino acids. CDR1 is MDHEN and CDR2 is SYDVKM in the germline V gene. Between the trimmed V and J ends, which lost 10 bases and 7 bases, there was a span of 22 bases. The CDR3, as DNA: TGTGCCACCACTACCCAGGGTCGCCTATGGACCCAGTACTTC. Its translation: CATTTQGRLWTQYF.

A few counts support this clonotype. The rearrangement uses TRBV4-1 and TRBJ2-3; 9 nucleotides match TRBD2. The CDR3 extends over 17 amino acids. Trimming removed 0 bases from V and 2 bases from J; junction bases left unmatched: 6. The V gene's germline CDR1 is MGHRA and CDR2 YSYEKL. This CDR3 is CASSQDLSGSATDTQYF. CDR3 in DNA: TGCGCCAGCAGCCAAGATCTTAGCGGGAGCGCCACAGATACGCAGTATTTT.

The CDR3 here is CASSQDWVRPGVGETQYF. The CDR3 nucleotides are TGTGCCAGCAGCCAAGATTGGGTTCGCCCCGGGGTTGGAGAGACCCAGTACTTC. The chain uses TRBV3-1 and TRBJ2-5; D perhaps matches TRBD2 (5 bases). The CDR3 extends over 18 amino acids. CDR1 is LGHDT and CDR2 is YNNKEL in the germline V gene (reference sequence). V shed 0 bases and J shed 4 bases, with 21 bases lying between them.

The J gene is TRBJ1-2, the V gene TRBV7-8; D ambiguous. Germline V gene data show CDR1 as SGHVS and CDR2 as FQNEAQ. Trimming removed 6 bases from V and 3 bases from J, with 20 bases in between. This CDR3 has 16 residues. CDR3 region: CASSEIASTPYYGYTF. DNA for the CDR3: TGTGCCAGCAGTGAGATCGCATCGACTCCTTACTATGGCTACACCTTC. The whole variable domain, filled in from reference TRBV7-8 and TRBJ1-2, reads GAGVSQSPRYKVAKRGQDVALRCDPISGHVSLFWYQQALGQGPEFLTYFQNEAQLDKSGLPSDRFFAERPEGSVSTLKIQRTQQEDSAVYLCASSEIASTPYYGYTFGSGTRLTVV.

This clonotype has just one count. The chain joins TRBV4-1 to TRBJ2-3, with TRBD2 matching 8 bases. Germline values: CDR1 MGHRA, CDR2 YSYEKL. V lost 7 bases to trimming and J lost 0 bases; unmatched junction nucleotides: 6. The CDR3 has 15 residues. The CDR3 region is CASTTGTSSTDTQYF. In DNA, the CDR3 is TGCGCCAGCACCACCGGGACTAGTAGCACAGATACGCAGTATTTT.

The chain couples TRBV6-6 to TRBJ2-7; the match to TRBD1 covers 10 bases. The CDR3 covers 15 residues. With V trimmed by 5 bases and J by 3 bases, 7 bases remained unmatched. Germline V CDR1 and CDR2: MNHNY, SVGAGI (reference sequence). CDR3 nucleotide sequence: TGTGCCAGCAGTCTAGACAGGGGGCGCATCTACGAGCAGTACGTC. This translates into CASSLDRGRIYEQYV.

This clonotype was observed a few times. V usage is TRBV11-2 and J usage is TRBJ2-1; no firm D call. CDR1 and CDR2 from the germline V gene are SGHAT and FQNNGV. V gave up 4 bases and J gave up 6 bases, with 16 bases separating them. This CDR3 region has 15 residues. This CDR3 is CASSSTTAPGNEQFF. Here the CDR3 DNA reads TGTGCCAGCAGCTCGACGACGGCCCCGGGCAATGAGCAGTTCTTC.

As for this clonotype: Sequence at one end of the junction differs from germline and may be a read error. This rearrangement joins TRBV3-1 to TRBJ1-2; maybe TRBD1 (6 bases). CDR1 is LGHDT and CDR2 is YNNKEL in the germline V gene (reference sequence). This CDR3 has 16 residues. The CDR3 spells CASSPLRRLRGYDYTF. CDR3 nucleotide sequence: TGTGCCAGCAGCCCCCTTAGGCGGTTGAGGGGGTATGACTACACCTTC.

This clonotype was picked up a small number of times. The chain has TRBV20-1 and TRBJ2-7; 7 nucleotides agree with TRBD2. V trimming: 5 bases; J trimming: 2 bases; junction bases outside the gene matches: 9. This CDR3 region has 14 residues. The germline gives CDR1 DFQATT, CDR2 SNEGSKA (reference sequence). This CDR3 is CSAGKAGPPYEQYF. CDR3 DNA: TGCAGTGCTGGAAAAGCGGGGCCCCCCTACGAGCAGTACTTC.

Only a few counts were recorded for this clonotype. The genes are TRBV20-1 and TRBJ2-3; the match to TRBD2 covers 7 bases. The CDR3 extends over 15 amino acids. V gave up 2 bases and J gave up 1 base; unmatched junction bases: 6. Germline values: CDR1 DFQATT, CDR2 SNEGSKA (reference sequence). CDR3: CSARFPGGRTDTQYF. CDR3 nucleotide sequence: TGCAGTGCTAGATTCCCGGGAGGACGCACAGATACGCAGTATTTT.

The CDR3 DNA is TGTGCCACCAGCAGAAGACAGGGGGCTGGTCAGCCCCAGCATTTT. This codes for CATSRRQGAGQPQHF. V usage is TRBV15 and J usage is TRBJ1-5; the match to TRBD1 covers 10 bases. There are 15 residues in the CDR3. The junction had 4 bases not matched to a gene; V was cut back by 2 bases and J by 6 bases. Germline V lookup: CDR1 LNHNV, CDR2 YYDKDF (reference sequence). Together with reference TRBV15 and TRBJ1-5, the CDR3 gives the full variable domain: DAMVIQNPRYQVTQFGKPVTLSCSQTLNHNVMYWYQQKSSQAPKLLFHYYDKDFNNEADTPDNFQSRRPNTSFCFLDIRSPGLGDTAMYLCATSRRQGAGQPQHFGDGTRLSIL.

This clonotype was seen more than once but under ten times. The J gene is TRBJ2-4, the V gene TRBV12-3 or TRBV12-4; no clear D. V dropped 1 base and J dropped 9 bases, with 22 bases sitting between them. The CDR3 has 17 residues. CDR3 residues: CASSLGRAMLGKVIQYF. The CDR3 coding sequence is TGTGCCAGCAGTTTAGGTAGGGCGATGCTAGGAAAAGTCATTCAGTACTTC.

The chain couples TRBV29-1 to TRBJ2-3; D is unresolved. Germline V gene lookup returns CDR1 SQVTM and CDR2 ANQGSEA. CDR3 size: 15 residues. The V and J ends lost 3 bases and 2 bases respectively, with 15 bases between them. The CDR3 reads CSVEGSQSFTDTQYF. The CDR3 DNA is TGCAGCGTTGAGGGAAGTCAGTCCTTCACAGATACGCAGTATTTT.

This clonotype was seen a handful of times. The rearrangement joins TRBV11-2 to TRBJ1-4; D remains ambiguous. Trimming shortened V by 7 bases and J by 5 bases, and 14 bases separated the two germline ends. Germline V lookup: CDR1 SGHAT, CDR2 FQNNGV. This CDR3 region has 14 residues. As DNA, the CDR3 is TGTGCCAGCACTGCTGGTGGCTCAAATGAAAAACTGTTTTTT. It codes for CASTAGGSNEKLFF.

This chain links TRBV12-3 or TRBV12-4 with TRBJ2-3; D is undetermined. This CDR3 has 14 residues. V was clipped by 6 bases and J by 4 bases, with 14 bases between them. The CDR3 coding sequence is TGTGCCAGCAGGCGATTAGGAGTTGCAGATACGCAGTATTTT. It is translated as CASRRLGVADTQYF.

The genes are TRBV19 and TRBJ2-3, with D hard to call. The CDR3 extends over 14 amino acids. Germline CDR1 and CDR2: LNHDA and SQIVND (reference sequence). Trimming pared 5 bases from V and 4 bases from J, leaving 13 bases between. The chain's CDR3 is CASSFTELPDTQYF. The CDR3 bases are TGTGCCAGTAGTTTTACTGAACTTCCAGATACGCAGTATTTT.

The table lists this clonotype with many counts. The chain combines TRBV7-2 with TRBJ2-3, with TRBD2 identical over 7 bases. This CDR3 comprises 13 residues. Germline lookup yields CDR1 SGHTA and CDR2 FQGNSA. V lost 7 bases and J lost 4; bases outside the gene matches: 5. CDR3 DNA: TGTGCCAGCACTCCTGGGGGGGCAGATACGCAGTATTTT. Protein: CASTPGGADTQYF.

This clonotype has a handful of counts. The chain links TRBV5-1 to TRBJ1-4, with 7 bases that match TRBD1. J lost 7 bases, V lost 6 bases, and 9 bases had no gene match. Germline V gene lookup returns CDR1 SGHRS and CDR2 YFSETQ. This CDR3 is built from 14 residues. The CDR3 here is CASKNTGESEKLFF. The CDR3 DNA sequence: TGCGCCAGCAAAAATACAGGGGAGTCTGAAAAACTGTTTTTT. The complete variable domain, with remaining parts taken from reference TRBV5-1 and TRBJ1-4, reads KAGVTQTPRYLIKTRGQQVTLSCSPISGHRSVSWYQQTPGQGLQFLFEYFSETQRNKGNFPGRFSGRQFSNSRSEMNVSTLELGDSALYLCASKNTGESEKLFFGSGTQLSVL.

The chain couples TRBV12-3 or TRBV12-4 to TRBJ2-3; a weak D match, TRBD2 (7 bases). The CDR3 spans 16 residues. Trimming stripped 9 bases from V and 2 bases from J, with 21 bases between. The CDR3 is CASTRGGGGPTDTQYF. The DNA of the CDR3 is TGTGCCAGTACCCGAGGGGGGGGAGGGCCCACAGATACGCAGTATTTT.

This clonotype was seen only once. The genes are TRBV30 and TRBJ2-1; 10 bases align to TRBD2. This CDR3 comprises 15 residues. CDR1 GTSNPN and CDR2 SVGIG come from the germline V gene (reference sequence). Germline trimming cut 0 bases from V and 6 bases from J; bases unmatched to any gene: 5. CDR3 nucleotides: TGTGCCTGGAGTGTAGGACTAGCGGTTCCCAATGAGCAGTTCTTC. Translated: CAWSVGLAVPNEQFF.